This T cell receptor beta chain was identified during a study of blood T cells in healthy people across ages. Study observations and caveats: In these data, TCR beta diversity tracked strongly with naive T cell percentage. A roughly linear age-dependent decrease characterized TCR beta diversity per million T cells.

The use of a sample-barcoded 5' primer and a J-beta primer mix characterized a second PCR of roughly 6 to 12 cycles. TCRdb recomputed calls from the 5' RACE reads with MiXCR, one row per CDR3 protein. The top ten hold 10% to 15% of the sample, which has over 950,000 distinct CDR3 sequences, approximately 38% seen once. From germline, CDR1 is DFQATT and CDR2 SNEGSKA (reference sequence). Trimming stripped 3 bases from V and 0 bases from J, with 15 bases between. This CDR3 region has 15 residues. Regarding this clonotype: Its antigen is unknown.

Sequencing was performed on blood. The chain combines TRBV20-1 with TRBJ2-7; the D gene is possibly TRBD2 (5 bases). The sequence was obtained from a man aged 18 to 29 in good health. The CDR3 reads CSASLAETNSYEQYF. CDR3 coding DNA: TGCAGTGCTAGTTTGGCAGAGACTAACTCCTACGAGCAGTACTTC.